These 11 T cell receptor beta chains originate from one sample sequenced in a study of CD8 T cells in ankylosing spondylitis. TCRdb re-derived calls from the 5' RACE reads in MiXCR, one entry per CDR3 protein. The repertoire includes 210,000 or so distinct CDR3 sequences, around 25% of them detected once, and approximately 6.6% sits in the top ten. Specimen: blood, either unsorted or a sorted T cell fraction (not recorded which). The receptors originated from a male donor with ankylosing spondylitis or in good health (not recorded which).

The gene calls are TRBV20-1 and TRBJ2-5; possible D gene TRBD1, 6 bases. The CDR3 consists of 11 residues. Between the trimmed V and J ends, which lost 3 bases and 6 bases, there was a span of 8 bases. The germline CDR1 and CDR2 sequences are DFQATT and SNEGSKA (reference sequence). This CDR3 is CSARDRQTQYF. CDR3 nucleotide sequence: TGCAGTGCTAGGGACAGACAGACCCAGTACTTC.

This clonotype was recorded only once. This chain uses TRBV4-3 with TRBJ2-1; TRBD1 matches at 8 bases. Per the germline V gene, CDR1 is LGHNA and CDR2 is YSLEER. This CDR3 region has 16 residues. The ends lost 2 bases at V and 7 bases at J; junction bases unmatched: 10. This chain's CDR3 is CASSQSGQGVGNEQFF. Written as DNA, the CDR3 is TGCGCCAGCAGCCAATCCGGACAGGGAGTTGGGAATGAGCAGTTCTTC.

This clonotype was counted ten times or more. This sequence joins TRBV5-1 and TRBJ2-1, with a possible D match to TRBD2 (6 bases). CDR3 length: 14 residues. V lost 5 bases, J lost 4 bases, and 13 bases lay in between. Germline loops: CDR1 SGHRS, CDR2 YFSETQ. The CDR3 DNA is TGCGCCAGCAGAGACGATAGCGGTTACAATGAGCAGTTCTTC. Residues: CASRDDSGYNEQFF. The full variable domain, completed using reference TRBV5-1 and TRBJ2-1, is KAGVTQTPRYLIKTRGQQVTLSCSPISGHRSVSWYQQTPGQGLQFLFEYFSETQRNKGNFPGRFSGRQFSNSRSEMNVSTLELGDSALYLCASRDDSGYNEQFFGPGTRLTVL.

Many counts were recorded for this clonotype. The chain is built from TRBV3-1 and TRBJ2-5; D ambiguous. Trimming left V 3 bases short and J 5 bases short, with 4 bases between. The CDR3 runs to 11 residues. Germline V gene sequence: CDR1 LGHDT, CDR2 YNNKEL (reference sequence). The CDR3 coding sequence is TGTGCCAGCAGCCATGAGGAGACCCAGTACTTC. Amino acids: CASSHEETQYF.

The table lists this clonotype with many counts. CDR3 coding DNA: TGTGCCTGCTGGACTAGCGGGAGTTTCGGCACAGATACGCAGTATTTT. This translates into CACWTSGSFGTDTQYF. The chain recombines TRBV28 with TRBJ2-3; 13 positions agree with TRBD2. Germline V lookup: CDR1 MDHEN, CDR2 SYDVKM. V gave up 11 bases and J gave up 1 base; unmatched junction bases: 9. This CDR3 has 16 amino acids.

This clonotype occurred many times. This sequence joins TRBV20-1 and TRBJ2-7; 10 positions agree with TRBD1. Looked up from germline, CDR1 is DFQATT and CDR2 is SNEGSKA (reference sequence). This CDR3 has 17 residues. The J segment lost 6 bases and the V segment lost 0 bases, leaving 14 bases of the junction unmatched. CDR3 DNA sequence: TGCAGTGCTAGAGATAGGGGGACAGGGGCAACGGGAGGCGAGCAGTACTTC. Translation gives CSARDRGTGATGGEQYF.

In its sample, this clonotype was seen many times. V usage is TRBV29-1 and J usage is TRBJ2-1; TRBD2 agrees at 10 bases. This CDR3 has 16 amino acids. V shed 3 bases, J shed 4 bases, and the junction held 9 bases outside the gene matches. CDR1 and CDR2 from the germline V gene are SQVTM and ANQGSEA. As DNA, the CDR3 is TGCAGCGTTGAGAGGTCTAGCGGGAGAGGGTACAATGAGCAGTTCTTC. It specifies CSVERSSGRGYNEQFF.

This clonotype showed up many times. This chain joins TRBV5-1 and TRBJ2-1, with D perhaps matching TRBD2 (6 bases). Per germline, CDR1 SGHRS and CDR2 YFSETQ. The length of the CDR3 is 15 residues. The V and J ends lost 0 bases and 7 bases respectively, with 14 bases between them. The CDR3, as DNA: TGCGCCAGCAGCTTGGATGGGGGGACCGTGAATGAGCAGTTCTTC. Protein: CASSLDGGTVNEQFF. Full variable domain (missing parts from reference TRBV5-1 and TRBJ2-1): KAGVTQTPRYLIKTRGQQVTLSCSPISGHRSVSWYQQTPGQGLQFLFEYFSETQRNKGNFPGRFSGRQFSNSRSEMNVSTLELGDSALYLCASSLDGGTVNEQFFGPGTRLTVL.

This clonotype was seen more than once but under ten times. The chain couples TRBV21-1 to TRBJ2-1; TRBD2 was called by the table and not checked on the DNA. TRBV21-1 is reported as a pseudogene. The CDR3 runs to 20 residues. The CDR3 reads CASSSTQGGGGRVIYNEQFF. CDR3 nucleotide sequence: TGTGCCAGCAGCTCAACTCAAGGCGGCGGCGGGAGGGTGATCTACAATGAGCAGTTCTTC.

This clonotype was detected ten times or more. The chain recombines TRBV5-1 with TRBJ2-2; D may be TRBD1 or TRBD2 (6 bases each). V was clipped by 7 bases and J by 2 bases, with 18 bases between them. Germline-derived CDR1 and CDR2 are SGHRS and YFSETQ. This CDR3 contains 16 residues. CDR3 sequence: CASGRGAGLNTGELFF. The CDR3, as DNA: TGCGCCAGCGGAAGGGGGGCCGGGTTAAACACCGGGGAGCTGTTTTTT.

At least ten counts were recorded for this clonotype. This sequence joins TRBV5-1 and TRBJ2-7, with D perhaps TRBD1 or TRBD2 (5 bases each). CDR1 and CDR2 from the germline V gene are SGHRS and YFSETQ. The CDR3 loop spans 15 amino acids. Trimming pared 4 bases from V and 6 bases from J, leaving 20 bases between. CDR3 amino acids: CASSTRDPGKGEQYF. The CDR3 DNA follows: TGCGCCAGCAGCACTCGGGACCCAGGGAAAGGCGAGCAGTACTTC.